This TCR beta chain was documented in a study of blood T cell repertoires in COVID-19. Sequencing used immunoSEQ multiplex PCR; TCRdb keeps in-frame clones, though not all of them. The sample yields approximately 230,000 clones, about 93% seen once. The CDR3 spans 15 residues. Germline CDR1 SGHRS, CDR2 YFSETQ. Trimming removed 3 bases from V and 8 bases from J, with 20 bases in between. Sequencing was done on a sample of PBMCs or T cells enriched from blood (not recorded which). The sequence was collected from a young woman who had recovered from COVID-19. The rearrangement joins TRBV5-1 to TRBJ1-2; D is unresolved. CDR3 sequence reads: CASSSTDNPDLGYTF. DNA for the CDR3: TGCGCCAGCAGCTCTACCGACAATCCCGACCTAGGCTACACCTTC.